This T cell receptor beta chain was sequenced for a study of T cell responses to AZD1222 COVID-19 vaccine. The CDR3 runs 13 residues. The V end lost 4 bases, the J end lost 7 bases, and 10 bases lay between the germline ends. Germline assignment: CDR1 SGHTA and CDR2 FQGNSA. On this clone itself: Its antigen is not known.

TCRdb keeps only in-frame clones here, not all; method: immunoSEQ multiplex PCR. The table has fewer than 150,000 clones, 80% to 95% seen once; the top ten hold 6.5% to 8%. Analyses pooled second doses at about 4 or about 12 weeks. Study-wide results and limits: No day 14 peak samples; only post-peak repertoires were characterized. Among the donors, most were white British and more were female, and clonal diversity was possibly underestimated.

This TCR came from an adult who received the AZD1222 COVID-19 vaccine. This chain joins TRBV7-2 and TRBJ1-4; the D gene is possibly TRBD1 (6 bases). The sample here was peripheral blood, taken 28 days after the second AZD1222 dose. The CDR3 DNA reads TGTGCCAGCAGCTCCGGGACACTTGAAAAACTGTTTTTT. This gives the protein CASSSGTLEKLFF.